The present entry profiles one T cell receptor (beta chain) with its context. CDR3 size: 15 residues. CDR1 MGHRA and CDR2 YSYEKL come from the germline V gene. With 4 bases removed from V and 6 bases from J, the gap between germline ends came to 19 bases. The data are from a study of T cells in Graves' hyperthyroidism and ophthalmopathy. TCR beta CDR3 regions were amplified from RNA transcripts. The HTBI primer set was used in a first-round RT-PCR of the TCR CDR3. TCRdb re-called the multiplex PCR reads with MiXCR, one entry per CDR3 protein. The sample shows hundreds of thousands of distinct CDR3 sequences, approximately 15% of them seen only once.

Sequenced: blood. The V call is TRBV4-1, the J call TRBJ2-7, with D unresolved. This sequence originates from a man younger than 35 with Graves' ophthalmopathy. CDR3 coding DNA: TGCGCCAGCAGCCGCTCCGACGTAGGGCTGGCCGAGCAGTACTTC. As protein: CASSRSDVGLAEQYF.